The T cell receptor (beta chain) described here comes from a study of T cells in Graves' hyperthyroidism and ophthalmopathy. Overall study context: Once the initial diagnosis was made, peripheral blood was obtained before any treatment.

On this clonotype: Its antigen is not identified.

Whole-study findings and limits: Most expanded thyroid clonotypes above 0.001 also appeared in blood.

RNA transcripts gave rise to amplified TCR beta CDR3 regions. TCR CDR3 underwent first-round RT-PCR with the HTBI primer set. TCRdb called the multiplex PCR reads again in MiXCR, with one record for every CDR3 protein. The sample has approximately 700,000 distinct CDR3 sequences; about 16% are singletons. This CDR3 is built from 15 residues. Germline V gene data show CDR1 as SGDLS and CDR2 as YYNGEE. V was cut by 1 base and J by 2 bases, with 12 bases left in between. The chain recombines TRBV9 with TRBJ2-5; a weak D match, TRBD2 (6 bases). The TCR comes from a man between 18 and 35 years old with Graves' hyperthyroidism. Sequenced material: blood. CDR3 in amino acids: CASSVSGSLQETQYF. In nucleotides, the CDR3 is TGTGCCAGCAGCGTATCCGGGAGTTTACAAGAGACCCAGTACTTC.